The 4 T cell receptor beta chains in this list originate from one sample, sequenced in a study of T cells expressing NK-cell markers. TCRdb reprocessed the 5' RACE reads, with one entry per CDR3 protein and no DNA. The table lists 250,000 or so distinct CDR3 sequences, with roughly 4.2% in the top ten. Specimen: blood T cells: a sorted CD56 or NKG2C T cell subset, CD4+ or CD8+ T cells, or bulk PBMC T cells (not recorded which). The receptors shown here come from a woman between 18 and 69 years old in good health.

The chain combines TRBV12-3 or TRBV12-4 with TRBJ2-4. There are 14 residues in the CDR3. CDR3 in amino acids: CASSLGIAKNIQYF.

The chain combines TRBV6-1 with TRBJ2-2; the TRBD1 assignment by TCRdb is unverifiable without DNA. CDR1 and CDR2 from the germline V gene are MNHNS and SASEGT. There are 14 residues in the CDR3. CDR3 sequence: CASRADRGRGELFF.

The chain is built from TRBV5-5 and TRBJ1-5. The CDR3 covers 13 residues. CDR1 and CDR2 (germline): SGHKS, YYEKEE (reference sequence). The CDR3 sequence is CASSLLGNQPQHF.

The rearrangement links TRBV27 to TRBJ2-7. Germline V gene lookup returns CDR1 MNHEY and CDR2 SMNVEV (reference sequence). The CDR3 totals 14 residues. CDR3 region: CASSLNGLPYEQYF.